This T cell receptor (beta chain) was sequenced for a study of naive and memory T cell subsets. Study-level points and caveats: Clonotypes here are unpaired alpha or beta chain sequences.

With V trimmed by 6 bases and J by 3 bases, 2 bases remained unmatched. The CDR3 contains 13 residues. Per the germline V gene, CDR1 is DFQATT and CDR2 is SNEGSKA (reference sequence). An equimolar mix of two oligonucleotides served as the beta constant-region primer for TRBC1 and TRBC2. TCRdb processed the UMI-ligation and nested PCR reads anew with MiXCR; each CDR3 protein has one entry. The sample consists of 150,000 or so distinct CDR3 sequences, over 15% of them appearing once. This clonotype was counted only a few times. Its antigen remains unidentified. This sequence joins TRBV20-1 and TRBJ2-5, with 12 bases that match TRBD2. The source of this sequence is a human donor in good health. Sequencing input: naive CD4+ T cells from blood. CDR3 region: CSARLAGEETQYF. CDR3 nucleotides: TGCAGTGCCAGACTAGCGGGAGAAGAGACCCAGTACTTC.